The sequence of this T cell receptor beta chain was determined in a study of technical replicates of blood from several donors. The data were produced by immunoSEQ multiplex PCR, yet TCRdb's version contains in-frame clones alone and is incomplete. The sample includes under 85,000 clones, 95% to 97% seen only once; the top ten take roughly 0.26%. V dropped 2 bases and J dropped 4 bases, with 10 bases sitting between them. The CDR3 loop spans 14 amino acids. Germline CDR1 reads MNHEY; CDR2 reads SMNVEV (reference sequence). The chain carries TRBV27 and TRBJ2-3; maybe TRBD2 (5 bases). The source material was T cells isolated from PBMCs. The receptor was derived from a human donor in good health. CDR3 in amino acids: CASSLPGRADTQYF. The CDR3 coding sequence is TGTGCCAGCAGTTTACCGGGGAGAGCAGATACGCAGTATTTT.